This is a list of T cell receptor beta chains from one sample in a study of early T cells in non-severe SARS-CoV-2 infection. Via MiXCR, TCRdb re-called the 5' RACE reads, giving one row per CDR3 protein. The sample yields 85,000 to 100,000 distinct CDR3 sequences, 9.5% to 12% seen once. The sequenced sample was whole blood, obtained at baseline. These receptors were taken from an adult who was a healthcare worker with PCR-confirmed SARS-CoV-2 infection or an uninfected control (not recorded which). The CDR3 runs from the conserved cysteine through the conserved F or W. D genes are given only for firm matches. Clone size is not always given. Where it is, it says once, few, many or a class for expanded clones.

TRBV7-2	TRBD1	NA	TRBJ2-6	TGTGCCAGCAGCCGAACAGGGGGCGCTTATGGAGGGGCCAACGTCCTGACTTTC	CASSRTGGAYGGANVLTF
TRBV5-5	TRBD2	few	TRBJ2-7	TGTGCCAGCAGCCCCGGACTAGCGGGAGAGAGTGGGTACGAGCAGTACTTC	CASSPGLAGESGYEQYF
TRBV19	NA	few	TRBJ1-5	TGTGCCAGTAATGGAGAGCCGAACAATCAGCCCCAGCATTTT	CASNGEPNNQPQHF
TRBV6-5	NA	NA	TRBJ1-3	TGTGCCACACGTCCGGTACAGGGATCTGGAAACACCATATATTTT	CATRPVQGSGNTIYF
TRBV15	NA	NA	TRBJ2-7	TGTGCCACCAGCAGAGACCTGACCCGGCTTGAGCAGTACTTC	CATSRDLTRLEQYF
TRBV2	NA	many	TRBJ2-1	TGTGCCAGCAGTGAATGGGGTGAGCAGTTCTTC	CASSEWGEQFF
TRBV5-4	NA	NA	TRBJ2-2	TGTGCCAGCAGCTTGATTGCCGGGTCGAACACCGGGGAGCTGTTTTTT	CASSLIAGSNTGELFF
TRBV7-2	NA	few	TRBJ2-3	TGTGCCAGCAGCTTAAACCCGAATCGGGCAGATACGCAGTATTTT	CASSLNPNRADTQYF
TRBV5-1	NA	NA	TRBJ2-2	TGTGCCAGCAGCTTATTGACTAACACCGGGGAGCTGTTTTTT	CASSLLTNTGELFF
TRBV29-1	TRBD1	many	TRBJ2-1	TGCAGCGACAGACAGGGGGATGAGCAGTTCTTC	CSDRQGDEQFF
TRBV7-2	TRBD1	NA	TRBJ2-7	TGTGCCAGCAGCTTATCGGGACAGGGGGACGAGCAGTACTTC	CASSLSGQGDEQYF
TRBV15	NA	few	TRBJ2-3	TGTGCCACCAGCAGAGAGGCAGGGTGGACAGATACGCAGTATTTT	CATSREAGWTDTQYF
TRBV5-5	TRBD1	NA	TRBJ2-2	TGTGCCAGCAGCTCCTCCGACAGGGGTATGGCCGGGGAGCTGTTTTTT	CASSSSDRGMAGELFF
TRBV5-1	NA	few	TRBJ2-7	TGCGCCAGCAGATACCGGGACCACTACGAGCAGTACTTC	CASRYRDHYEQYF
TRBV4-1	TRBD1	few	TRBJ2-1	TGCGCCAGCAGCCGCACACAGGGGGCTAGTGGCAATGAGCAGTTCTTC	CASSRTQGASGNEQFF
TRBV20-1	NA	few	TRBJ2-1	TGCAGTGCTAGAGTAGCCGGGCCTATCACCCTCGCCTATGAGCAGTTCTTC	CSARVAGPITLAYEQFF
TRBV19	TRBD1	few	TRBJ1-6	TGTGCCAGTAGTTTGCGGACAGGGTTAAGTAATTCACCCCTCCACTTT	CASSLRTGLSNSPLHF
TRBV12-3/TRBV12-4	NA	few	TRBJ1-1	TGTGCCAGCAGTTTACTCCTCCGCGCTGAAGCTTTCTTT	CASSLLLRAEAFF
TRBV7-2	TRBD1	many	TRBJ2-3	TGTGCCAGCAGCCCTGGACAGGGCAGAGATACGCAGTATTTT	CASSPGQGRDTQYF
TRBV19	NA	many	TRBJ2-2	TGTGCCAGTAGTCTCGACAAGAACACCGGGGAGCTGTTTTTT	CASSLDKNTGELFF
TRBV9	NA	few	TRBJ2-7	TGTGCCAGCAGCGTAGGCCCAGGGAGGTCCTACGAGCAGTACTTC	CASSVGPGRSYEQYF
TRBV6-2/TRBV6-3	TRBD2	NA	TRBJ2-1	TGTGCCTGCAGTACGCTGACTAGCGTTAAGTTCTTC	CACSTLTSVKFF
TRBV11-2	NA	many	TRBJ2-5	TGTGCCAGCAGCTTAGATCCAGGGATAGAGACCCAGTACTTC	CASSLDPGIETQYF
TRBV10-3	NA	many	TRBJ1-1	TGTGCCATCAGTGACGGCATCGACGCTGAAGCTTTCTTT	CAISDGIDAEAFF
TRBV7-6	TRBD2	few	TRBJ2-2	TGTGCCAGCAGCTTGCGGAGCGGGGGGGCCACCGGGGAGCTGTTTTTT	CASSLRSGGATGELFF
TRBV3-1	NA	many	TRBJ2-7	TGTGCCAGCAGCCAATCGATACTATACGAGCAGTACTTC	CASSQSILYEQYF
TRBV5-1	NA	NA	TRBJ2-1	TGCGCCAGCAGCCCCGTGGGACTCGGGTACAATGAGCAGTTCTTC	CASSPVGLGYNEQFF
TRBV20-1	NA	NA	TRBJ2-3	TGCAGTCCCGCTGGATCAAACACAGATACGCAGTATTTT	CSPAGSNTDTQYF
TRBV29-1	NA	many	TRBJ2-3	TGCAGCGTCGAGGGGGAAAATCCAGATACGCAGTATTTT	CSVEGENPDTQYF
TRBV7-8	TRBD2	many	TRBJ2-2	TGTGCCAGCAGCTTCGGAGCGGGAGTGGGAACCGGGGAGCTGTTTTTT	CASSFGAGVGTGELFF
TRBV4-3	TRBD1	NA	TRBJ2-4	TGCGCCAGCAGCCAAGGACAGGGGGCCAAAAACATTCAGTACTTC	CASSQGQGAKNIQYF
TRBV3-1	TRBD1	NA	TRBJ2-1	TGTGCCAGCAGCCGGGACAGGGTGTTAAATGAGCAGTTCTTC	CASSRDRVLNEQFF
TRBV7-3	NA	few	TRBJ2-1	TGTGCCAGCAGCTTTGGTTCTAGCTCCTACAATGAGCAGTTCTTC	CASSFGSSSYNEQFF
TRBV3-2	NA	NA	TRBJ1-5	TGTGCCAGCAGCCAAGATCTGGTCTATCAGCCCCAGCATTTT	CASSQDLVYQPQHF
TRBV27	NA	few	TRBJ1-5	TGTGCCAGCAGATCGATGGAGGGGGGGCTTCGTCAGCCCCAGCATTTT	CASRSMEGGLRQPQHF
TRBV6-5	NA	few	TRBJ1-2	TGTGCCAGCCGCCTAGAGGGAGAAGATGGCTACACCTTC	CASRLEGEDGYTF
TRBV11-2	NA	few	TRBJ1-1	TGTGCCAGCAGCTTTACGACGGACACTGAAGCTTTCTTT	CASSFTTDTEAFF
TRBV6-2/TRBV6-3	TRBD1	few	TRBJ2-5	TGTGCCAGCAGTTGGGACAGGGGTAGGGAGACCCAGTACTTC	CASSWDRGRETQYF
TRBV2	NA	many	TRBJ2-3	TGTGCCAGCAGTGAAATTAACGCGGATACGCAGTATTTT	CASSEINADTQYF
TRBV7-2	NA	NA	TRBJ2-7	TGTGCCAGCAGCTTAGACTGGGTCAGCTCCTACGAGCAGTACTTC	CASSLDWVSSYEQYF
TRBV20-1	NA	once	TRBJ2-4	TGCAGTGCTTCGGACGCACCGGATAACAAAAACATTCAGTACTTC	CSASDAPDNKNIQYF
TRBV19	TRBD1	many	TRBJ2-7	TGTGCCAGTAGTGCGACGGGACAGTCCTACGAGCAGTACTTC	CASSATGQSYEQYF
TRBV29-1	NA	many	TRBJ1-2	TGCAGCGTTGAAGATCCTGCGGGAGGTAACTATGGCTACACCTTC	CSVEDPAGGNYGYTF
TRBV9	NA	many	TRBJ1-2	TGTGCCAGCAGCGTAGTACCGCAGGGGACTTCCAACTATGGCTACACCTTC	CASSVVPQGTSNYGYTF
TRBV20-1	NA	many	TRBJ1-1	TGCAGTGCTAGAGATCGGAGGGGGTTCACTGAAGCTTTCTTT	CSARDRRGFTEAFF
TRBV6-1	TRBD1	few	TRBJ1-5	TGTGCCACCCGGGAACAGGGGCATCAGCCCCAGCATTTT	CATREQGHQPQHF
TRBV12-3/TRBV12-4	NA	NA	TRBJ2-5	TGTGCCAGCAGTTTAGACACAGGCAGAGGGACCCAGTACTTC	CASSLDTGRGTQYF
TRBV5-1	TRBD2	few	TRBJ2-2	TGCGCCAGCAGCTCACTCACTAGCGGGGGAGCCGGGGAGCTGTTTTTT	CASSSLTSGGAGELFF
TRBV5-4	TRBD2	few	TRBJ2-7	TGTGCCAGCAGCTTGCTAGCGGGCAACTCCTACGAGCAGTACTTC	CASSLLAGNSYEQYF
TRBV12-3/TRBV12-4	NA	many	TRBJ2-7	TGTGCCAGCAGTTCTGGGATCTACGAGCAGTACTTC	CASSSGIYEQYF
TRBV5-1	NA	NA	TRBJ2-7	TGCGCCAGCAGCTCCCTCCAGGGAAACCCCTACGAGCAGTACTTC	CASSSLQGNPYEQYF
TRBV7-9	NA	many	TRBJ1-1	TGTGCCAGCAGCCTACAAGGGAGAGCTTTCTTT	CASSLQGRAFF
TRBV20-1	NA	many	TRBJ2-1	TGCAGTGCCGGCCAAATCAGGTCCTACAATGAGCAGTTCTTC	CSAGQIRSYNEQFF
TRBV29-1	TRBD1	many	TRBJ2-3	TGCAGCGCTCGGCCGGGACAGGGACCAGATACGCAGTATTTT	CSARPGQGPDTQYF
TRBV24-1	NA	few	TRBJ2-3	TGTGCCACCAGTGATCCCTCGGACGGGGAGGAAGATACGCAGTATTTT	CATSDPSDGEEDTQYF
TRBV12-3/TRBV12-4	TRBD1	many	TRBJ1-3	TGTGCCAGCAGCCACTCAGGGGGTTCTGGAAACACCATATATTTT	CASSHSGGSGNTIYF
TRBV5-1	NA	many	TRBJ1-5	TGCGCCAGCAGCTTGGGACAGGCACCAAATCAGCCCCAGCATTTT	CASSLGQAPNQPQHF
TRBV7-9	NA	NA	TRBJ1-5	TGTGCCAGCAGCTTAGGGGCACAACAGCCCCAGCATTTT	CASSLGAQQPQHF
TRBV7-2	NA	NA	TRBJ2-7	TGTGCCAGCAGCTACGACGAGGCCTACGAGCAGTACTTC	CASSYDEAYEQYF
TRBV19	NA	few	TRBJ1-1	TGTGCCAGTAGTATGCGGACAGCCAACACTGAAGCTTTCTTT	CASSMRTANTEAFF